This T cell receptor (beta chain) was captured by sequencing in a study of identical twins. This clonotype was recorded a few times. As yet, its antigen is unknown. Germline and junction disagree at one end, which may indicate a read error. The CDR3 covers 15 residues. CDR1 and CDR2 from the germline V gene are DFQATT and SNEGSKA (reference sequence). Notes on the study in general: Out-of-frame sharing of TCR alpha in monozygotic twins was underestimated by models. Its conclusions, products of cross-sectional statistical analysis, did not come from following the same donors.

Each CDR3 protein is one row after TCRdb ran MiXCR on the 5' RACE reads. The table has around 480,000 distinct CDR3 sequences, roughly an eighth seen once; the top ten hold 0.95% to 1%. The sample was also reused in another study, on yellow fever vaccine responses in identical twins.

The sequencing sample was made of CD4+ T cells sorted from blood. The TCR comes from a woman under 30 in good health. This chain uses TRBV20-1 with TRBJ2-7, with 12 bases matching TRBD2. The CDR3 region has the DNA TGCAGTGCTCGAGAATCTAGCGGGGGGGGCCACGAGCAGTACTTC. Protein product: CSARESSGGGHEQYF.